The present T cell receptor beta chain was sequenced within a study of cytomegalovirus exposure and HLA in healthy donors. V was clipped by 3 bases and J by 5 bases, with 16 bases between them. The CDR3 spans 15 residues. In germline, CDR1 is LNHNV, CDR2 YYDKDF (reference sequence). Generated by immunoSEQ multiplex PCR, the TCRdb table keeps only in-frame clones and is missing some. The sample has fewer than 90,000 clones; around 94% are singletons. The specimen sequenced was PBMCs. This sequence joins TRBV15 and TRBJ1-1; possible D gene TRBD1, 5 bases. This clonotype was obtained from a woman aged 18-29 years in good health and CMV-seronegative. Here the CDR3 reads CATSSPGQKGTEAFF. The DNA of the CDR3 is TGTGCCACCAGCAGCCCCGGACAAAAGGGGACTGAAGCTTTCTTT.